A selection of T cell receptor beta chains follows, all from one sample in a study of T cell repertoires in cytomegalovirus infection. One entry per CDR3 protein, called by TCRdb with MiXCR from the reads. The table has about 400,000 distinct CDR3 sequences, 15% to 20% seen once. The sample taken for sequencing was PBMCs. The origin of the receptors is a human donor in good health (CMV status not recorded). Some clones in this sample may be carry-over from other donors' samples. Both conserved end residues are part of each CDR3. The D gene is left open where the match is weak. A clone size is listed for some rows: how often the clone was seen (once, few, many), or a class if it is expanded.

TRBJ1-2 | NA | TRBV4-2 | NA | CASSQDPGSDYTF | TGTGCCAGCAGCCAAGATCCGGGGTCGGACTACACCTTC
TRBJ1-1 | many | TRBV19 | NA | CASFREGVEKDTEAFF | TGTGCCAGCTTTAGGGAAGGGGTCGAAAAGGACACTGAAGCTTTCTTT
TRBJ2-1 | many | TRBV7-8 | NA | CASSFLTEKQFF | TGTGCCAGCAGCTTTTTAACAGAAAAGCAGTTCTTC
TRBJ2-1 | many | TRBV4-1 | TRBD1 | CASSQDPGTGGNEQFF | TGTGCCAGCAGCCAAGATCCCGGGACAGGGGGCAATGAGCAGTTCTTC
TRBJ1-1 | NA | TRBV5-6 | TRBD1 | CAKRGQGAGDTEAFF | TGTGCCAAGAGGGGCCAGGGGGCCGGGGACACTGAAGCTTTCTTT
TRBJ1-1 | NA | TRBV23-1 | NA | CASSHRPGLNTEAFF | TGCGCCAGCAGTCACCGCCCGGGCCTGAACACTGAAGCTTTCTTT
TRBJ1-1 | NA | TRBV7-9 | NA | CASSLRYRDTEAFF | TGTGCCAGCAGCTTACGGTACAGAGACACTGAAGCTTTCTTT
TRBJ2-1 | few | TRBV20-1 | NA | CSARDPRGSGTYNEQFF | TGCAGTGCTAGAGATCCCCGGGGGTCCGGGACCTACAATGAGCAGTTCTTC
TRBJ2-1 | many | TRBV7-8 | TRBD2 | CASSFTSGGYNEQFF | TGTGCCAGCAGCTTCACTAGCGGGGGATACAATGAGCAGTTCTTC
TRBJ2-3 | NA | TRBV15 | TRBD2 | CATSRTRLAGAHTQYF | TGTGCCACCAGCAGAACCCGACTAGCGGGGGCCCATACGCAGTATTTT
TRBJ2-3 | few | TRBV5-1 | NA | CASSLEYFTDTQYF | TGCGCCAGCAGCTTGGAATATTTCACAGATACGCAGTATTTT
TRBJ2-7 | few | TRBV19 | NA | CASSMVGGAYEQYF | TGTGCCAGTAGTATGGTCGGCGGGGCGTACGAGCAGTACTTC
TRBJ1-2 | NA | TRBV28 | NA | CASSSPGRSNYGYTF | TGTGCCAGCAGTTCCCCGGGCAGATCTAACTATGGCTACACCTTC
TRBJ2-7 | NA | TRBV7-4 | NA | CASSESALYEQYF | TGTGCCAGCAGCGAGTCGGCCCTTTACGAGCAGTACTTC
TRBJ2-3 | NA | TRBV29-1 | NA | CSAQAGADTQYF | TGCAGCGCCCAGGCAGGGGCAGATACGCAGTATTTT
TRBJ2-4 | NA | TRBV10-3 | NA | CAISVQLGKNIQYF | TGTGCCATCAGTGTCCAACTAGGAAAAAACATTCAGTACTTC
TRBJ2-5 | few | TRBV20-1 | TRBD2 | CSAWTREETQYF | TGCAGTGCTTGGACTAGGGAAGAGACCCAGTACTTC
TRBJ2-7 | NA | TRBV3-1 | NA | CASSQDPYEQYF | TGTGCCAGCAGCCAAGATCCATACGAGCAGTACTTC
TRBJ2-1 | few | TRBV19 | NA | CASSNGLGRYNEQFF | TGTGCCAGTAGTAACGGTTTGGGGCGATACAATGAGCAGTTCTTC
TRBJ2-7 | NA | TRBV7-9 | NA | CASSGAVFGRPYEQYF | TGTGCCAGCAGCGGAGCGGTATTCGGGCGGCCCTACGAGCAGTACTTC